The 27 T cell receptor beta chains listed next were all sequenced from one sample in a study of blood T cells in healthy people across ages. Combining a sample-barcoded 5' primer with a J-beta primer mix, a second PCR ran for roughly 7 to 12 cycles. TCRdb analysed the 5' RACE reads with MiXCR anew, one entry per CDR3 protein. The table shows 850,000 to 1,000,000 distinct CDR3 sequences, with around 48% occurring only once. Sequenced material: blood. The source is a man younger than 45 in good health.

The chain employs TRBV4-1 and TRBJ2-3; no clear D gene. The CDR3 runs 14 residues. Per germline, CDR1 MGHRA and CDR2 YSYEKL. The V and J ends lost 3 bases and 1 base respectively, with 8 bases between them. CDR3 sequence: CASSQERGTDTQYF. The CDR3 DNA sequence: TGCGCCAGCAGCCAGGAGCGAGGCACAGATACGCAGTATTTT.

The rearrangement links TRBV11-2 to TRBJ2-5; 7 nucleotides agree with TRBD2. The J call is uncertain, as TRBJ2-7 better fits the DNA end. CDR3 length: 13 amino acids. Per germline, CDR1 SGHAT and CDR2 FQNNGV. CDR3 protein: CASSGGLDYEQYF. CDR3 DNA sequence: TGTGCCAGCAGCGGAGGACTAGACTACGAGCAGTACTTC.

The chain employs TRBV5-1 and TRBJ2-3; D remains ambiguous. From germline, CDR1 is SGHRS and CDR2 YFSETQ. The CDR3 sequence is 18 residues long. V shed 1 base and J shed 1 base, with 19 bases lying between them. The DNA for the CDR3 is TGCGCCAGCAGCTTGATGATGATTGGGGTCGGAGGCACAGATACGCAGTATTTT. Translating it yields CASSLMMIGVGGTDTQYF.

The CDR3 loop is CASSPPGQGEKLFF. CDR3 in DNA: TGTGCCAGCAGCCCTCCGGGACAGGGAGAAAAACTGTTTTTT. The chain uses TRBV7-9 and TRBJ1-4, with 9 bases fitting TRBD1. This CDR3 spans 14 amino acids. From germline, CDR1 is SEHNR and CDR2 FQNEAQ (reference sequence). Trimming at V came to 5 bases and at J to 8 bases, leaving 6 bases not matched to a gene.

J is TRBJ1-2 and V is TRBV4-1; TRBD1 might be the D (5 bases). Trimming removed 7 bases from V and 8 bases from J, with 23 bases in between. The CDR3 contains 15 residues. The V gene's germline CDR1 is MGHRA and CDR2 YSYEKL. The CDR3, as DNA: TGCGCCAGCACAAATCCCGGGGGGTCATCGATCGGCTACACCTTC. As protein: CASTNPGGSSIGYTF.

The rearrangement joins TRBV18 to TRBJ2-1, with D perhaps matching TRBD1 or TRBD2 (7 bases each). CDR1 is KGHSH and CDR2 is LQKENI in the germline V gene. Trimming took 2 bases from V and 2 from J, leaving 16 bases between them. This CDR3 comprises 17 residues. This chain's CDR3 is CASSPAGAGGTYNEQFF. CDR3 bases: TGTGCCAGCTCACCAGCGGGGGCAGGGGGGACCTACAATGAGCAGTTCTTC. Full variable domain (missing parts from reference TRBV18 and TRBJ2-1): NAGVMQNPRHLVRRRGQEARLRCSPMKGHSHVYWYRQLPEEGLKFMVYLQKENIIDESGMPKERFSAEFPKEGPSILRIQQVVRGDSAAYFCASSPAGAGGTYNEQFFGPGTRLTVL.

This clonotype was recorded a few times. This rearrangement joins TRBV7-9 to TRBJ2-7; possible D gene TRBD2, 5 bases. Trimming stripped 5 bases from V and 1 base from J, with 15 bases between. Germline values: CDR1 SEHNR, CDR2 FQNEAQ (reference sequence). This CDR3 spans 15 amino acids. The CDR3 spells CASSPQSGQSYEQYF. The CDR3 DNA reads TGTGCCAGCAGCCCCCAGAGCGGCCAATCCTACGAGCAGTACTTC.

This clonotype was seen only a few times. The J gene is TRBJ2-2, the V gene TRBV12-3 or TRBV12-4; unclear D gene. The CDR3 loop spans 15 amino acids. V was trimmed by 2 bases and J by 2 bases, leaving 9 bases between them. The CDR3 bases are TGTGCCAGCAGTTTATCACTCCGTAACACCGGGGAGCTGTTTTTT. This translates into CASSLSLRNTGELFF.

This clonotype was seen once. CDR3 residues: CSARDNSGGGTNEKLFF. DNA of the CDR3: TGCAGTGCTAGAGACAACTCAGGGGGGGGCACTAATGAAAAACTGTTTTTT. The V gene is TRBV20-1, the J gene TRBJ1-4; 7 positions agree with TRBD1. Germline V gives CDR1 DFQATT, CDR2 SNEGSKA (reference sequence). CDR3 length: 17 residues. Trimming took 0 bases from V and 2 from J; bases not matched to a gene: 9.

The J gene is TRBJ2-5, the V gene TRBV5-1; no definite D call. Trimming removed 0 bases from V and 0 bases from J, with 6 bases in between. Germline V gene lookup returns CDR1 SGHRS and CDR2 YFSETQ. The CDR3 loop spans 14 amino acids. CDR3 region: CASSLVDHQETQYF. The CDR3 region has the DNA TGCGCCAGCAGCTTGGTTGACCACCAAGAGACCCAGTACTTC.

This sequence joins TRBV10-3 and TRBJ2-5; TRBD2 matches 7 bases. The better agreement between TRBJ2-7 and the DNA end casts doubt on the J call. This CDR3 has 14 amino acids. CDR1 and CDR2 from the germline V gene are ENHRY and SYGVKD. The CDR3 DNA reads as TGTGCCATCAGTGACCCAGCGGGGAACTACGAGCAGTACTTC. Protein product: CAISDPAGNYEQYF.

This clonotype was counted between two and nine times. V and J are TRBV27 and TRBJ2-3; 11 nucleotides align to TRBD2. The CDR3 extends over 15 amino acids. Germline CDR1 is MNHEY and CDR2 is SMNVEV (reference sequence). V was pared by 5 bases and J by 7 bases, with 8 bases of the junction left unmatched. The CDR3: CASSTPSGGIYTQYF. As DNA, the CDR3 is TGTGCCAGCAGTACACCTAGCGGGGGGATTTATACGCAGTATTTT.

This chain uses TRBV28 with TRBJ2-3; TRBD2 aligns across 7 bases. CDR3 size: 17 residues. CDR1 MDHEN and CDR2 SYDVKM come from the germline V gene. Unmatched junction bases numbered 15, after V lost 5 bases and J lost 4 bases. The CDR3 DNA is TGTGCCAGCAGTGCCCTTGGCGGGGGTTCTCTCCCAGATACGCAGTATTTT. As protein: CASSALGGGSLPDTQYF.

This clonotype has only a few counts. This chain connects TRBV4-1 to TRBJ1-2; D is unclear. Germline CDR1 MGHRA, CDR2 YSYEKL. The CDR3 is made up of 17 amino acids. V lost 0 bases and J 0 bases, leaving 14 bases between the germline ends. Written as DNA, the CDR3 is TGCGCCAGCAGCCAAGAAGTTTCGGCAGTCTCTAACTATGGCTACACCTTC. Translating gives CASSQEVSAVSNYGYTF.

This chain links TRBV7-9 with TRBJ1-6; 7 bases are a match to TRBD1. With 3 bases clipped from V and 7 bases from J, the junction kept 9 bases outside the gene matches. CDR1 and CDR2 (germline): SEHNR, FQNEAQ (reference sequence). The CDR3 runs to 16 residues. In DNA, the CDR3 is TGTGCCAGCAGCTTCGGGGGGGGGACAGTGAATTCACCCCTCCACTTT. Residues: CASSFGGGTVNSPLHF.

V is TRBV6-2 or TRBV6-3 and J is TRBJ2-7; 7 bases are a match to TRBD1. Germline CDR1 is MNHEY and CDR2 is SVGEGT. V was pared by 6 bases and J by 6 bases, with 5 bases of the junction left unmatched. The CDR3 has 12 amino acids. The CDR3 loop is CASRPSGGEQYF. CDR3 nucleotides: TGTGCCAGCAGACCCTCAGGGGGCGAGCAGTACTTC.

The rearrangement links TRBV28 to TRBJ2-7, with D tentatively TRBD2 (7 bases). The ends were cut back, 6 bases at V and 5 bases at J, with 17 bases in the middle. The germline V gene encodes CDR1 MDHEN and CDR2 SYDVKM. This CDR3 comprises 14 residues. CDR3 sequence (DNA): TGTGCCAGCAGGGTTAATACGGGGGGCCACGAGCAGTACTTC. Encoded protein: CASRVNTGGHEQYF.

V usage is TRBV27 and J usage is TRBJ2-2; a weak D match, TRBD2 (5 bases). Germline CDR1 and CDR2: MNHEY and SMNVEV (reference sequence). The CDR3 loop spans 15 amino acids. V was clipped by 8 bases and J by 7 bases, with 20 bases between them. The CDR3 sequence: CASGPYRENDGELFF. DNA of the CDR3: TGTGCCAGCGGGCCCTACCGGGAAAATGACGGGGAGCTGTTTTTT.

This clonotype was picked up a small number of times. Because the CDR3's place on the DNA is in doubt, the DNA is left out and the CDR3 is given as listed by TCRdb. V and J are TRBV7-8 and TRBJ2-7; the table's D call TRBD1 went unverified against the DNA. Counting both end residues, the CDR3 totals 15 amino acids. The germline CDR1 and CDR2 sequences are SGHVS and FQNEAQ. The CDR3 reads CASSLFLSSSYEQYF.

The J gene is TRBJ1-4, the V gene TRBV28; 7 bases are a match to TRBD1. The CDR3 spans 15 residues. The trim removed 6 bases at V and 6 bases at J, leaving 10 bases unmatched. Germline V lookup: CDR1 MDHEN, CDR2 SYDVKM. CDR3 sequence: CASREPGQSYEKLFF. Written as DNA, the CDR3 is TGTGCCAGCAGGGAACCGGGACAGAGTTATGAAAAACTGTTTTTT.

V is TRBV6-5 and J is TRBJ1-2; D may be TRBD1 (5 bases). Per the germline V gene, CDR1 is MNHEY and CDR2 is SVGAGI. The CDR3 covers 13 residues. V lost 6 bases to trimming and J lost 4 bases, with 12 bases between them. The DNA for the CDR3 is TGTGCCAGCAGGGGCCAGGGCACCTATGGCTACACCTTC. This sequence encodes CASRGQGTYGYTF.

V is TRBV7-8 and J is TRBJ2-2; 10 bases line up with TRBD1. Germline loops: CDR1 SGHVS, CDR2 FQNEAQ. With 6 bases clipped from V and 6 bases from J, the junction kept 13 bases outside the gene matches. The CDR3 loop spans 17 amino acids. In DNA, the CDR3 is TGTGCCAGCAGTTCTGGACAGGGGGTGATTGTGGCCGGGGAGCTGTTTTTT. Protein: CASSSGQGVIVAGELFF.

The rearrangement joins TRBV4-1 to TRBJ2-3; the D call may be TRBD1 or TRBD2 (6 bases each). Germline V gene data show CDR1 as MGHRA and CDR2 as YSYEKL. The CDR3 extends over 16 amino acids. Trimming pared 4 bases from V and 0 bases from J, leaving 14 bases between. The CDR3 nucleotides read TGCGCCAGCAGCCCCCATCGGGGGACAAGCACAGATACGCAGTATTTT. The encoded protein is CASSPHRGTSTDTQYF.

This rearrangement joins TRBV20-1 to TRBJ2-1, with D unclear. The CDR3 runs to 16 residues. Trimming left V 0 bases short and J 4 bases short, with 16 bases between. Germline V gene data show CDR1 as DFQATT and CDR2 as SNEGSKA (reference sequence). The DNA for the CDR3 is TGCAGTGCTAGAGATACGGACCGAACGGAGTACAATGAGCAGTTCTTC. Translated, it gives CSARDTDRTEYNEQFF.

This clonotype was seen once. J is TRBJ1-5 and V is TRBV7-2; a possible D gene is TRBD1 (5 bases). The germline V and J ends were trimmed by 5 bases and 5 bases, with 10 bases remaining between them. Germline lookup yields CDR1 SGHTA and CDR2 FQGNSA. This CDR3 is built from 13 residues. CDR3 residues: CASSHPGDQPQHF. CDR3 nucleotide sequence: TGTGCCAGCAGCCATCCGGGGGATCAGCCCCAGCATTTT.

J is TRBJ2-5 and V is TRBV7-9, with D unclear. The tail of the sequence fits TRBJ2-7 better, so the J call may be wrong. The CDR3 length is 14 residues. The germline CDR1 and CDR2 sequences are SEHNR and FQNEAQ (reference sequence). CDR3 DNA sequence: TGTGCCAGCAGCTTCGTCTCAGGTCCCTACGAGCAGTACTTC. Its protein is CASSFVSGPYEQYF.

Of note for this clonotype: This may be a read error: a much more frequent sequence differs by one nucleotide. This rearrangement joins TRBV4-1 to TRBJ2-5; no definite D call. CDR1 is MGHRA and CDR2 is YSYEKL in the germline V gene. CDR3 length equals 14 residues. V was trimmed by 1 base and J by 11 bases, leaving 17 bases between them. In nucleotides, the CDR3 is TGCGCCAGCAGCCAAGTTGGCAGCCTATACGTGCAGTACTTC. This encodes CASSQVGSLYVQYF.